This T cell receptor (beta chain) derives from a study of CD8 T cells in ankylosing spondylitis. One entry per CDR3 protein results from TCRdb running MiXCR on the 5' RACE reads. This table holds 150,000 to 200,000 distinct CDR3 sequences, roughly 18% found once. The sequence was obtained from a male donor aged 5 to 29 with ankylosing spondylitis or in good health (not recorded which). Sequencing input: blood, either unsorted or a sorted T cell fraction (not recorded which).

CDR3 region: CSAAGGRGTGELFF. CDR3 nucleotide sequence: TGCAGCGCCGCGGGAGGTCGTGGGACCGGGGAGCTGTTTTTT. The V gene is TRBV29-1, the J gene TRBJ2-2, with 8 bases aligning to TRBD2. This CDR3 has 14 amino acids. V lost 7 bases and J lost 5; bases outside the gene matches: 9. CDR1 is SQVTM and CDR2 is ANQGSEA in the germline V gene.